The rows below give T cell receptor beta chains drawn from one sample of a study of blood T cell repertoires in COVID-19. The table came from immunoSEQ multiplex PCR; TCRdb's copy has only in-frame clones and leaves some out. The sample has approximately 500,000 clones; over 75% are singletons. Sequenced: PBMCs or T cells enriched from blood (not recorded which). These receptors all stem from a woman in her 40s who had recovered from COVID-19. Each CDR3 is given without its conserved first and last residue. Part of the rows lack a size; the others show once, few, many or a class for expanded clones.

clone_size v_call cdr3_aa
- TRBV7-2 ASSHRGETYEQY
- TRBV5-1 ASSSRSGTTLRDGYT
- TRBV19 ASSILGTGEQPQH
- TRBV19 ASTLSPYGYT
- TRBV5-1 ASTSGGPDYYEQY
- TRBV30 AWSVDTPYEQY
- TRBV4-3 ASSQDNNNEQF
- TRBV4-2 ASSPNGWEETQY
- TRBV10-2 ASQVSAGITGELF
- TRBV27 ASSPLDSTNTEAF
- TRBV7-9 ASSGSWAEQF
- TRBV12-5 ASAGDRGYNSPLH
- TRBV5-5 ASSLVGTGVTDTQY
- TRBV2 ASTRTGNVAF
- TRBV30 AWSGDSSGANVLT
- TRBV12-5 ASGLMGGRTEAF
- TRBV9 ASSVETGVSNEQF
once TRBV14 ASSPGTYSSEAF
- TRBV25-1 ASSDLGVSPSGNTEAF
- TRBV24-1 ATSDLNVGFRNIQY
- TRBV18 ASSQDRNTEAF
- TRBV28 ASSDQGVGYT
- TRBV11-3 ASSLRLAGVGEQY
- TRBV21-1 ASSSRGGDTEAF
- TRBV14 ASSRGITGELF
- TRBV29-1 SVLEGYT
- TRBV5-4 ASSSYLDRVREQY
- TRBV6-5 ASDGYQETQY
- TRBV19 ASSISGEIPYNEQF
- TRBV2 ASGRDRVIANYGYT
few TRBV5-4 ASSHRETQY
- TRBV5-1 ASSLSQGPTEAF
- TRBV7-2 ASSRLASAVANEQY
once TRBV20-1 SASIAGYNEQF
- TRBV12-5 ASGLVGQASSYNSPLH
- TRBV2 ASSEDLSGSTEQF
- TRBV12-5 ASGLSQSYGNTIY
- TRBV6-1 ASSANRGQGFYGYT
few TRBV19 ASSIDPRYGGSEAF
- TRBV11-3 ASSLGADRGSPWETQY
- TRBV10-3 AIRDSHSGNTIY
- TRBV28 ASSLLGGRTEAF
- TRBV2 ASNGEVGQF
- TRBV11-2 ASSLNRGQAYSYEQY
- TRBV6-5 ASLRKGGNTIY
- TRBV19 ASNRLAGVDEQF
- TRBV7-9 ASSQNDRGQPQH
- TRBV7-9 ASSLGGILDTEAF
- TRBV28 ASSTRLAGTDTQY
- TRBV19 ASSIPPGTRGSGANVLT
- TRBV4-2 ASSPPQGANSPLH
- TRBV5-8 ASSLAYLREQY
- TRBV7-9 ASSLSGSSGNTIY
- TRBV11-2 ASSLVTGGSYNEQF
- TRBV5-4 ASSLDRYEQY
- TRBV21-1 ASRRLAQVGEQY
many TRBV9 ASSLDSHQSSPLH